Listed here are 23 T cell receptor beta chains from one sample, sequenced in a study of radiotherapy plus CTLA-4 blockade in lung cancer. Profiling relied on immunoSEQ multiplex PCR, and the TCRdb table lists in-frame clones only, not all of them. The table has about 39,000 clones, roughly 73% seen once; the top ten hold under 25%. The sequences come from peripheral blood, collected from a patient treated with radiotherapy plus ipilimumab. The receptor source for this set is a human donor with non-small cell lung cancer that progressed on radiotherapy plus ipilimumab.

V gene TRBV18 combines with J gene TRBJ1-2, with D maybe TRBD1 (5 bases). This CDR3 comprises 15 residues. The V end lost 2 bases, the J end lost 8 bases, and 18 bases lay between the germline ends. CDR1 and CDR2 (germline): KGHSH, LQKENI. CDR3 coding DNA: TGTGCCAGCTCACCAAGGCAGGGCGACCTAGGGGGCTACACCTTC. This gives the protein CASSPRQGDLGGYTF.

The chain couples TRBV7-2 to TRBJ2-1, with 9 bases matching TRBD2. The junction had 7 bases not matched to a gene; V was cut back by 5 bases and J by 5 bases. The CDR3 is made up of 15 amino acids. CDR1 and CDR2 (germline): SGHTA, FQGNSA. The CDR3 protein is CASSGAGGRNNEQFF. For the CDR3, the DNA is TGTGCCAGCAGCGGAGCGGGGGGACGTAACAATGAGCAGTTCTTC.

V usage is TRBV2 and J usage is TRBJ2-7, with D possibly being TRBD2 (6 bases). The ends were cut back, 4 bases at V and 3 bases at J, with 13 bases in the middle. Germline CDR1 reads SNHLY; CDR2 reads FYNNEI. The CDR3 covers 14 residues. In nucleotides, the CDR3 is TGTGCCAGCAGTGTTGCGGGGAAAAACTACGAGCAGTACTTC. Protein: CASSVAGKNYEQYF.

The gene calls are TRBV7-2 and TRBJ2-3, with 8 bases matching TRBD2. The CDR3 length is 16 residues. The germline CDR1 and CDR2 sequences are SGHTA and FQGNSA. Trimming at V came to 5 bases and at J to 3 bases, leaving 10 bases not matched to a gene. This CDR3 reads CASSHPSGPGTDTQYF. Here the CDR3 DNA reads TGTGCCAGCAGCCACCCTAGCGGGCCAGGGACAGATACGCAGTATTTT. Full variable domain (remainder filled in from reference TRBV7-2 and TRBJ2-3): GAGVSQSPSNKVTEKGKDVELRCDPISGHTALYWYRQSLGQGLEFLIYFQGNSAPDKSGLPSDRFSAERTGGSVSTLTIQRTQQEDSAVYLCASSHPSGPGTDTQYFGPGTRLTVL.

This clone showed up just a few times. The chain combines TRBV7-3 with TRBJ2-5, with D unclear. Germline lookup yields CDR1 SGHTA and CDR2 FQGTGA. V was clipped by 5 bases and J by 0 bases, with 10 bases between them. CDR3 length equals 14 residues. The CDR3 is CASSPHPDQETQYF. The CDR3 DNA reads TGTGCCAGCAGCCCCCACCCAGACCAAGAGACCCAGTACTTC.

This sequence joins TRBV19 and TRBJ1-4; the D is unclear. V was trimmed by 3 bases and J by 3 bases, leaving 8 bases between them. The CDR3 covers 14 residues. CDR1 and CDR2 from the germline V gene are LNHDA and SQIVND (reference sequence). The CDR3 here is CASSIEGANEKLFF. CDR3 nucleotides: TGTGCCAGTAGTATTGAGGGCGCTAATGAAAAACTGTTTTTT.

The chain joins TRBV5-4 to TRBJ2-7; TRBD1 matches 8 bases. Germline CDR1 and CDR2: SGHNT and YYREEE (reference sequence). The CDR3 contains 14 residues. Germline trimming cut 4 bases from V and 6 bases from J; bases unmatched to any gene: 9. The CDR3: CASSAYLTGGEQYF. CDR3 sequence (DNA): TGTGCCAGCAGCGCCTACCTTACAGGGGGCGAGCAGTACTTC.

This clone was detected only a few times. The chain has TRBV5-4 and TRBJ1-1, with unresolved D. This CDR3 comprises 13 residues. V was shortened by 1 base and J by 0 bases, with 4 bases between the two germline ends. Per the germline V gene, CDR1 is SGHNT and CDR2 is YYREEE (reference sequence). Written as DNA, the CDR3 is TGTGCCAGCAGCTTGAACATGAACACTGAAGCTTTCTTT. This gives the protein CASSLNMNTEAFF.

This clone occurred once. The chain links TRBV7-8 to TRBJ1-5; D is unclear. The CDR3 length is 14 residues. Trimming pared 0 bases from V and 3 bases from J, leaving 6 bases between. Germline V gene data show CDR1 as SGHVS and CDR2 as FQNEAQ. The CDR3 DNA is TGTGCCAGCAGCTTAGCGGAGGCCAATCAGCCCCAGCATTTT. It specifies CASSLAEANQPQHF.

CDR3 sequence reads: CASSELGQNTEAFF. The CDR3, as DNA: TGTGCCAGCAGTGAACTAGGACAGAACACTGAAGCTTTCTTT. The rearrangement joins TRBV2 to TRBJ1-1, with D maybe TRBD1 (5 bases). Per the germline V gene, CDR1 is SNHLY and CDR2 is FYNNEI. Trimming stripped 2 bases from V and 1 base from J, with 8 bases between. The CDR3 spans 14 residues. The whole variable domain, remainder taken from reference TRBV2 and TRBJ1-1, is EPEVTQTPSHQVTQMGQEVILRCVPISNHLYFYWYRQILGQKVEFLVSFYNNEISEKSEIFDDQFSVERPDGSNFTLKIRSTKLEDSAMYFCASSELGQNTEAFFGQGTRLTVV.

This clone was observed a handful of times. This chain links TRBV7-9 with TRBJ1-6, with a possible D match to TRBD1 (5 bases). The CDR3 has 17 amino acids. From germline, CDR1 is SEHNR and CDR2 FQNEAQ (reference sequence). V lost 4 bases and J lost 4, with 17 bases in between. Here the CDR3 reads CASSSGGGYSYNSPLHF. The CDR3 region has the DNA TGTGCCAGCAGCTCCGGGGGGGGGTATAGTTATAATTCACCCCTCCACTTT.

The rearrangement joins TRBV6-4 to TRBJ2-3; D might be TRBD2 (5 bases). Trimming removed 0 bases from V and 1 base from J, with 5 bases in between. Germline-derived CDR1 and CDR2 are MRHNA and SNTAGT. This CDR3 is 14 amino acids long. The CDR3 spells CASSDSGGTDTQYF. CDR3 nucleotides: TGTGCCAGCAGTGACTCGGGAGGCACAGATACGCAGTATTTT.

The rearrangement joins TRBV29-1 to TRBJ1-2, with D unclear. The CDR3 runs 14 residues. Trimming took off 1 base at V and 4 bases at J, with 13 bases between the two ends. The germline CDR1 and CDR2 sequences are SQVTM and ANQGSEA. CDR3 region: CSVEAEGISYGYTF. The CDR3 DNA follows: TGCAGCGTTGAAGCAGAGGGTATCAGCTATGGCTACACCTTC.

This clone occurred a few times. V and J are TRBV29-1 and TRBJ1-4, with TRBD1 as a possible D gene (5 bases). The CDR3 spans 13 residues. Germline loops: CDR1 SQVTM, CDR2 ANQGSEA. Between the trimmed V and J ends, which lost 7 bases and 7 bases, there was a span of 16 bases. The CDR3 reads CSAGGGLGEKLFF. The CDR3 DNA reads TGCAGCGCCGGGGGGGGATTGGGTGAAAAACTGTTTTTT. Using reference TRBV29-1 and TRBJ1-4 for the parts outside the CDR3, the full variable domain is SAVISQKPSRDICQRGTSLTIQCQVDSQVTMMFWYRQQPGQSLTLIATANQGSEATYESGFVIDKFPISRPNLTFSTLTVSNMSPEDSSIYLCSAGGGLGEKLFFGSGTQLSVL.

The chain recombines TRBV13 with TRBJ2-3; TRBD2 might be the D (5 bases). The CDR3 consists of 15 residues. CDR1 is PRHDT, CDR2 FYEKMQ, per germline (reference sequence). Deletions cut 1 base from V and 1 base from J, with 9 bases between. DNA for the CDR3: TGTGCCAGCAGCTTAGTCCGGCGGGGCACAGATACGCAGTATTTT. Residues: CASSLVRRGTDTQYF.

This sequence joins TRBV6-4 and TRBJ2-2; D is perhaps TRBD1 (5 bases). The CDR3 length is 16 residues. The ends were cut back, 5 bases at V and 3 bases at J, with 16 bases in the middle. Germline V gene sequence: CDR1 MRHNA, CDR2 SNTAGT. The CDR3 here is CASSITGPPDTGELFF. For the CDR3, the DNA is TGTGCCAGCAGTATAACAGGTCCCCCGGACACCGGGGAGCTGTTTTTT.

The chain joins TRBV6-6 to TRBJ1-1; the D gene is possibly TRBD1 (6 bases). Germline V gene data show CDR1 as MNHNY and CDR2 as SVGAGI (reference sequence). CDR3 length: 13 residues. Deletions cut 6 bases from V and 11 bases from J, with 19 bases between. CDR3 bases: TGTGCCAGCAGGCGACCCACAGGGTTGCGGGCTTTCTTT. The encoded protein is CASRRPTGLRAFF.

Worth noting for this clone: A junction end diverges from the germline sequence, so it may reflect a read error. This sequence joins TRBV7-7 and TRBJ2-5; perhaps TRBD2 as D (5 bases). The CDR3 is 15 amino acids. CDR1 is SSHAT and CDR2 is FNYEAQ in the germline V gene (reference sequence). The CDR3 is CASSLGRTFQETQYF. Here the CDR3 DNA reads TGTGCTAGCAGCTTAGGACGGACTTTTCAAGAGACCCAGTACTTC.

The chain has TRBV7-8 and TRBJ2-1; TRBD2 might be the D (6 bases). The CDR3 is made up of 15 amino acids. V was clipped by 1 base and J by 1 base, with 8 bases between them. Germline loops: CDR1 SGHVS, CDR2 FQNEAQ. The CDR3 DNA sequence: TGTGCCAGCAGCTTAGTACGGGGGTCCTACAATGAGCAGTTCTTC. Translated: CASSLVRGSYNEQFF.

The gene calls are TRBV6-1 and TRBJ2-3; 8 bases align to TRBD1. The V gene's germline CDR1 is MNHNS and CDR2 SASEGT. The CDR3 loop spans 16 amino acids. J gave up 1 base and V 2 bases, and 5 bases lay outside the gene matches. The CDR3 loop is CASSETRGQGTDTQYF. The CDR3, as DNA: TGTGCCAGCAGTGAAACCCGGGGACAGGGCACAGATACGCAGTATTTT.

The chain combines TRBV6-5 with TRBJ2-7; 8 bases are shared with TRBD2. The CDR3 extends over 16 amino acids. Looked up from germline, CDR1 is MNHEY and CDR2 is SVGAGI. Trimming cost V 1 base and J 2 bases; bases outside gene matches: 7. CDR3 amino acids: CASSYYVKRGTYEQYF. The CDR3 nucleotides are TGTGCCAGCAGTTACTACGTTAAGCGGGGGACCTACGAGCAGTACTTC.

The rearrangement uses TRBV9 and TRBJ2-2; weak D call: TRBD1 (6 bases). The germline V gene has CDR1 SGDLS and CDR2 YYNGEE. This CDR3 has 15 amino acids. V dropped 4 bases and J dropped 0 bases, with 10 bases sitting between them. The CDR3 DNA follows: TGTGCCAGCAGCTCCGGGACAACGAACACCGGGGAGCTGTTTTTT. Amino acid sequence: CASSSGTTNTGELFF. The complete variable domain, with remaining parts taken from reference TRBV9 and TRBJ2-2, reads DSGVTQTPKHLITATGQRVTLRCSPRSGDLSVYWYQQSLDQGLQFLIQYYNGEERAKGNILERFSAQQFPDLHSELNLSSLELGDSALYFCASSSGTTNTGELFFGEGSRLTVL.

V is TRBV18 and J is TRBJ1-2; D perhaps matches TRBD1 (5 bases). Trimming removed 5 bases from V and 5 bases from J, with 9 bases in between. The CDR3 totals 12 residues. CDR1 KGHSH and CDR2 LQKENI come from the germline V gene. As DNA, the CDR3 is TGTGCCAGCTCATCAGGGATGTATGGCTACACCTTC. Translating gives CASSSGMYGYTF.